This is a list of T cell receptor beta chains from one sample in a study of shared T cell receptors in the human thymus. Assay: immunoSEQ multiplex PCR; the TCRdb copy retains only in-frame clones and omits some. The repertoire holds 500,000 to 550,000 clones, with 75% to 85% as singletons. The sample was also reused in another study, on human thymus T cells.

Material: thymocytes. The origin of the receptors is a boy under two years old with a congenital heart defect. Both conserved end residues are part of each CDR3. D genes are given only for firm matches. Size values are once, few and many counts, or a class for expanded clones, and some rows have none.

v_gene	d_gene	j_gene	abundance	CDR3nt	CDR3aa
TRBV5-8	-	TRBJ1-4	few	TGTGCCAGCAGCTTGGGGAGGTCGGGGGAAAAACTGTTTTTT	CASSLGRSGEKLFF
TRBV28	-	TRBJ2-7	once	TGTGCCAGCAGGGACTCGGGTCCTGCCTACGAGCAGTACTTC	CASRDSGPAYEQYF
TRBV30	-	TRBJ2-1	-	TGTGCCTGGAGTGTACGCGACACCCGTTACAATGAGCAGTTCTTC	CAWSVRDTRYNEQFF
TRBV14	TRBD1	TRBJ2-7	-	TGTGCCAGCAGCCTCCCGGGACAGGGGCACTACGAGCAGTACTTC	CASSLPGQGHYEQYF
TRBV4-3	-	TRBJ2-1	-	TGCGCCAGCAGCCAAGGGTGGGAGGGGGATGAGCAGTTCTTC	CASSQGWEGDEQFF
TRBV5-1	-	TRBJ2-6	-	TGCGCCAGCAGCTTGGGGTCGGCGACAGCTGGGGCCAACGTCCTGACTTTC	CASSLGSATAGANVLTF
TRBV19	TRBD1	TRBJ1-1	few	TGTGCCAGTAGTAAACAGGGGTCGGACACTGAAGCTTTCTTT	CASSKQGSDTEAFF
TRBV10-3	TRBD1	TRBJ1-3	few	TGTGCCATCAGGACCTCCGGGACAGGGGACTCTGGAAACACCATATATTTT	CAIRTSGTGDSGNTIYF
TRBV7-2	TRBD1	TRBJ2-7	-	TGTGCCAGCAGCTGCACCAACCGGGACAGGGGCACCTACGAGCAGTACTTC	CASSCTNRDRGTYEQYF
TRBV15	TRBD2	TRBJ2-1	few	TGTGCCACCAGCAGAGATCAAGGGCTAGCGGGAGGGCCAAATGAGCAGTTCTTC	CATSRDQGLAGGPNEQFF
TRBV5-1	TRBD2	TRBJ2-7	-	TGCGCCAGCTCTCCACTAGCGGGAAGCTCCTACGAGCAGTACTTC	CASSPLAGSSYEQYF
TRBV29-1	-	TRBJ2-2	-	TGCAGCGTTGAAGATCTTGAGGGCGGGGCGCCTGGGAACACCGGGGAGCTGTTTTTT	CSVEDLEGGAPGNTGELFF
TRBV4-2	TRBD1	TRBJ2-5	-	TGTGCCAGCAGCCAAGACCCCGACAGGGGGGAGACCCAGTACTTC	CASSQDPDRGETQYF
TRBV7-6	TRBD2	TRBJ2-2	-	TGTGCCAGCAGCTTCCCGAAGCGGGAGGGGGAACGGGGGGAGCTGTTTTTT	CASSFPKREGERGELFF
TRBV21-1	-	TRBJ2-7	few	TGTGCCAGCAGCAAAGGTTGGGGGGGTAGCTCCTACGAGCAGTACTTC	CASSKGWGGSSYEQYF
TRBV4-3	-	TRBJ2-7	-	TGCGCCAGCAGCCAATCCCCCGGTGGACATTACGAGCAGTACTTC	CASSQSPGGHYEQYF
TRBV7-6	-	TRBJ2-3	-	TGTGCCAGCAGCCCACTTGCGGTTTTTACAGATACGCAGTATTTT	CASSPLAVFTDTQYF
TRBV7-2	TRBD1	TRBJ2-5	-	TGTGCCAGCAGCTTAAGACAGGGGGCGGGTCAAGAGACCCAGTACTTC	CASSLRQGAGQETQYF
TRBV9	-	TRBJ2-7	-	TGTGCCAGCAGCGTAGGTCACAGGGCTCCCTACGAGCAGTACTTC	CASSVGHRAPYEQYF
TRBV7-2	TRBD1	TRBJ1-5	-	TGTGCCAGCAGCCCCGGACAGGGGAACCAGCCCCAGCATTTT	CASSPGQGNQPQHF
TRBV25-1	TRBD1	TRBJ1-2	-	TGTGCCAGTACCACAGGGGCTGGCTATGGCTACACCTTC	CASTTGAGYGYTF
TRBV30	-	TRBJ1-3	-	TGTGCCTGGAGCCTTACCAGCGAGGGAACTGGAAACACCATATATTTT	CAWSLTSEGTGNTIYF
TRBV15	-	TRBJ1-1	-	TGTGCCACCAGAGAAGCGGGGACCGACACTGAAGCTTTCTTT	CATREAGTDTEAFF